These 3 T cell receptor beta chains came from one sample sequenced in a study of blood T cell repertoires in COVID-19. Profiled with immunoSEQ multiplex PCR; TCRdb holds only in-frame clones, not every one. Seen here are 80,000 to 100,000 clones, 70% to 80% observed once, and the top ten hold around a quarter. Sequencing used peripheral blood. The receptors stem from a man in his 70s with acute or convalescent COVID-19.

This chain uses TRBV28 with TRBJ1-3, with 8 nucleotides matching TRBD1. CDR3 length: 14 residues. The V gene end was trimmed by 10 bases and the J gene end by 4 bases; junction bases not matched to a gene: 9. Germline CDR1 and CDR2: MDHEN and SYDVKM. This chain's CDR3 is CANRQGMEGNTIYF. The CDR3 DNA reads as TGTGCCAACCGACAGGGGATGGAAGGAAACACCATATATTTT.

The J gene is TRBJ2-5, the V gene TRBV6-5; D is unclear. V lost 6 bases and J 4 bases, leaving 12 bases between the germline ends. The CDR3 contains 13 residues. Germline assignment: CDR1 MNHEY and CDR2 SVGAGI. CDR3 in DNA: TGTGCCAGCAGCCCCCGGGTGGGAGAGACCCAGTACTTC. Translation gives CASSPRVGETQYF.

In DNA form, the CDR3 reads TGTGCAAGTCGCCTCTGGGATAGCGGGCAGTCCTACAATGAGCAGTTCTTC. The encoded protein is CASRLWDSGQSYNEQFF. The genes are TRBV12-2 and TRBJ2-1; the table assigns TRBD2, which was not confirmed against the DNA. TRBV12-2 is termed a pseudogene. CDR3 length: 17 residues.